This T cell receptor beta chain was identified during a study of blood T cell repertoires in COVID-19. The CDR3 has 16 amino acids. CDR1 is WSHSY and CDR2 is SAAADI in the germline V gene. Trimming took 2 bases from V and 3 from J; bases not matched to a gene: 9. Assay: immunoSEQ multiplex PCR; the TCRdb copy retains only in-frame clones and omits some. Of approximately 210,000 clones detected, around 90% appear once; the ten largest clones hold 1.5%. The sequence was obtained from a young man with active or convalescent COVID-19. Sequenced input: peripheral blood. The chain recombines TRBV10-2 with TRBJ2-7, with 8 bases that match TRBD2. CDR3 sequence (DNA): TGCGCCAGCAGTGAGGGTCCGGGAGGGACGGACTACGAGCAGTACTTC. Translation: CASSEGPGGTDYEQYF.